This TCR beta chain comes out of a study of CD8+ T cells in alopecia areata. Study-wide findings and caveats: During tofacitinib treatment, many expanded lesional clones remained in scalp and blood.

From germline, CDR1 is SGHTA and CDR2 FQGNSA. The CDR3 loop spans 15 amino acids. V dropped 1 base and J dropped 5 bases, with 14 bases sitting between them. TCR sequencing used cDNA made by reverse transcription of extracted RNA. Measured with immunoSEQ multiplex PCR; TCRdb has only the in-frame clones, and not every one. Of 150,000 to 200,000 clones listed, about three fifths were seen once; the top ten hold approximately 1.3%. Remarks on this clone: Antigen specificity is unknown.

The treatment: oral pan-JAK inhibitor, 5-10 mg twice daily. V usage is TRBV7-2 and J usage is TRBJ2-5; the D is unclear. The sequences come from CD4+ T cells sorted from blood, collected at approximately week 50, from a patient treated with tofacitinib. This clonotype originated in a human donor with alopecia areata. This CDR3 reads CASSLDTGGWETQYF. The CDR3 coding sequence is TGTGCCAGCAGCTTAGACACGGGCGGTTGGGAGACCCAGTACTTC.